This T cell receptor (beta chain) came from a study of blood T cell repertoires in COVID-19. This CDR3 comprises 15 residues. The V and J ends lost 4 bases and 5 bases, in that order; junction bases with no gene match: 6. Per the germline V gene, CDR1 is MDHEN and CDR2 is SYDVKM. Profiling relied on immunoSEQ multiplex PCR, and the TCRdb table lists in-frame clones only, not all of them. Of approximately 290,000 clones in the sample, 70% to 90% were seen once. Source material: PBMCs or T cells enriched from blood (not recorded which). This clonotype was sampled from a woman in her 30s who had recovered from COVID-19. This chain links TRBV28 with TRBJ1-5, with 9 positions matching TRBD1. CDR3 amino acids: CASSWDRAFYQPQHF. The CDR3, as DNA: TGTGCCAGCAGTTGGGACAGGGCTTTCTATCAGCCCCAGCATTTT. Full variable domain (missing parts from reference TRBV28 and TRBJ1-5): DVKVTQSSRYLVKRTGEKVFLECVQDMDHENMFWYRQDPGLGLRLIYFSYDVKMKEKGDIPEGYSVSREKKERFSLILESASTNQTSMYLCASSWDRAFYQPQHFGDGTRLSIL.